This record concerns one T cell receptor beta chain sequence. The ends lost 4 bases at V and 4 bases at J; junction bases unmatched: 12. Germline CDR1 and CDR2: MNHNS and SASEGT. The CDR3 spans 16 residues. The table came from immunoSEQ multiplex PCR; TCRdb's copy has only in-frame clones and leaves some out. The profile shows tens of thousands of clones, roughly 87% of them singletons. The data belong to a study of glioma-infiltrating T cells after dendritic cell vaccination. V and J are TRBV6-1 and TRBJ1-2, with TRBD1 identical over 7 bases. Here the sequenced sample was blood, taken before dendritic cell vaccination. This clonotype was obtained from a human donor with glioblastoma. The DNA for the CDR3 is TGTGCCAGCAGTGCCGTCCTAGGGGGCAGCGGCTATGGCTACACCTTC. Residues: CASSAVLGGSGYGYTF.